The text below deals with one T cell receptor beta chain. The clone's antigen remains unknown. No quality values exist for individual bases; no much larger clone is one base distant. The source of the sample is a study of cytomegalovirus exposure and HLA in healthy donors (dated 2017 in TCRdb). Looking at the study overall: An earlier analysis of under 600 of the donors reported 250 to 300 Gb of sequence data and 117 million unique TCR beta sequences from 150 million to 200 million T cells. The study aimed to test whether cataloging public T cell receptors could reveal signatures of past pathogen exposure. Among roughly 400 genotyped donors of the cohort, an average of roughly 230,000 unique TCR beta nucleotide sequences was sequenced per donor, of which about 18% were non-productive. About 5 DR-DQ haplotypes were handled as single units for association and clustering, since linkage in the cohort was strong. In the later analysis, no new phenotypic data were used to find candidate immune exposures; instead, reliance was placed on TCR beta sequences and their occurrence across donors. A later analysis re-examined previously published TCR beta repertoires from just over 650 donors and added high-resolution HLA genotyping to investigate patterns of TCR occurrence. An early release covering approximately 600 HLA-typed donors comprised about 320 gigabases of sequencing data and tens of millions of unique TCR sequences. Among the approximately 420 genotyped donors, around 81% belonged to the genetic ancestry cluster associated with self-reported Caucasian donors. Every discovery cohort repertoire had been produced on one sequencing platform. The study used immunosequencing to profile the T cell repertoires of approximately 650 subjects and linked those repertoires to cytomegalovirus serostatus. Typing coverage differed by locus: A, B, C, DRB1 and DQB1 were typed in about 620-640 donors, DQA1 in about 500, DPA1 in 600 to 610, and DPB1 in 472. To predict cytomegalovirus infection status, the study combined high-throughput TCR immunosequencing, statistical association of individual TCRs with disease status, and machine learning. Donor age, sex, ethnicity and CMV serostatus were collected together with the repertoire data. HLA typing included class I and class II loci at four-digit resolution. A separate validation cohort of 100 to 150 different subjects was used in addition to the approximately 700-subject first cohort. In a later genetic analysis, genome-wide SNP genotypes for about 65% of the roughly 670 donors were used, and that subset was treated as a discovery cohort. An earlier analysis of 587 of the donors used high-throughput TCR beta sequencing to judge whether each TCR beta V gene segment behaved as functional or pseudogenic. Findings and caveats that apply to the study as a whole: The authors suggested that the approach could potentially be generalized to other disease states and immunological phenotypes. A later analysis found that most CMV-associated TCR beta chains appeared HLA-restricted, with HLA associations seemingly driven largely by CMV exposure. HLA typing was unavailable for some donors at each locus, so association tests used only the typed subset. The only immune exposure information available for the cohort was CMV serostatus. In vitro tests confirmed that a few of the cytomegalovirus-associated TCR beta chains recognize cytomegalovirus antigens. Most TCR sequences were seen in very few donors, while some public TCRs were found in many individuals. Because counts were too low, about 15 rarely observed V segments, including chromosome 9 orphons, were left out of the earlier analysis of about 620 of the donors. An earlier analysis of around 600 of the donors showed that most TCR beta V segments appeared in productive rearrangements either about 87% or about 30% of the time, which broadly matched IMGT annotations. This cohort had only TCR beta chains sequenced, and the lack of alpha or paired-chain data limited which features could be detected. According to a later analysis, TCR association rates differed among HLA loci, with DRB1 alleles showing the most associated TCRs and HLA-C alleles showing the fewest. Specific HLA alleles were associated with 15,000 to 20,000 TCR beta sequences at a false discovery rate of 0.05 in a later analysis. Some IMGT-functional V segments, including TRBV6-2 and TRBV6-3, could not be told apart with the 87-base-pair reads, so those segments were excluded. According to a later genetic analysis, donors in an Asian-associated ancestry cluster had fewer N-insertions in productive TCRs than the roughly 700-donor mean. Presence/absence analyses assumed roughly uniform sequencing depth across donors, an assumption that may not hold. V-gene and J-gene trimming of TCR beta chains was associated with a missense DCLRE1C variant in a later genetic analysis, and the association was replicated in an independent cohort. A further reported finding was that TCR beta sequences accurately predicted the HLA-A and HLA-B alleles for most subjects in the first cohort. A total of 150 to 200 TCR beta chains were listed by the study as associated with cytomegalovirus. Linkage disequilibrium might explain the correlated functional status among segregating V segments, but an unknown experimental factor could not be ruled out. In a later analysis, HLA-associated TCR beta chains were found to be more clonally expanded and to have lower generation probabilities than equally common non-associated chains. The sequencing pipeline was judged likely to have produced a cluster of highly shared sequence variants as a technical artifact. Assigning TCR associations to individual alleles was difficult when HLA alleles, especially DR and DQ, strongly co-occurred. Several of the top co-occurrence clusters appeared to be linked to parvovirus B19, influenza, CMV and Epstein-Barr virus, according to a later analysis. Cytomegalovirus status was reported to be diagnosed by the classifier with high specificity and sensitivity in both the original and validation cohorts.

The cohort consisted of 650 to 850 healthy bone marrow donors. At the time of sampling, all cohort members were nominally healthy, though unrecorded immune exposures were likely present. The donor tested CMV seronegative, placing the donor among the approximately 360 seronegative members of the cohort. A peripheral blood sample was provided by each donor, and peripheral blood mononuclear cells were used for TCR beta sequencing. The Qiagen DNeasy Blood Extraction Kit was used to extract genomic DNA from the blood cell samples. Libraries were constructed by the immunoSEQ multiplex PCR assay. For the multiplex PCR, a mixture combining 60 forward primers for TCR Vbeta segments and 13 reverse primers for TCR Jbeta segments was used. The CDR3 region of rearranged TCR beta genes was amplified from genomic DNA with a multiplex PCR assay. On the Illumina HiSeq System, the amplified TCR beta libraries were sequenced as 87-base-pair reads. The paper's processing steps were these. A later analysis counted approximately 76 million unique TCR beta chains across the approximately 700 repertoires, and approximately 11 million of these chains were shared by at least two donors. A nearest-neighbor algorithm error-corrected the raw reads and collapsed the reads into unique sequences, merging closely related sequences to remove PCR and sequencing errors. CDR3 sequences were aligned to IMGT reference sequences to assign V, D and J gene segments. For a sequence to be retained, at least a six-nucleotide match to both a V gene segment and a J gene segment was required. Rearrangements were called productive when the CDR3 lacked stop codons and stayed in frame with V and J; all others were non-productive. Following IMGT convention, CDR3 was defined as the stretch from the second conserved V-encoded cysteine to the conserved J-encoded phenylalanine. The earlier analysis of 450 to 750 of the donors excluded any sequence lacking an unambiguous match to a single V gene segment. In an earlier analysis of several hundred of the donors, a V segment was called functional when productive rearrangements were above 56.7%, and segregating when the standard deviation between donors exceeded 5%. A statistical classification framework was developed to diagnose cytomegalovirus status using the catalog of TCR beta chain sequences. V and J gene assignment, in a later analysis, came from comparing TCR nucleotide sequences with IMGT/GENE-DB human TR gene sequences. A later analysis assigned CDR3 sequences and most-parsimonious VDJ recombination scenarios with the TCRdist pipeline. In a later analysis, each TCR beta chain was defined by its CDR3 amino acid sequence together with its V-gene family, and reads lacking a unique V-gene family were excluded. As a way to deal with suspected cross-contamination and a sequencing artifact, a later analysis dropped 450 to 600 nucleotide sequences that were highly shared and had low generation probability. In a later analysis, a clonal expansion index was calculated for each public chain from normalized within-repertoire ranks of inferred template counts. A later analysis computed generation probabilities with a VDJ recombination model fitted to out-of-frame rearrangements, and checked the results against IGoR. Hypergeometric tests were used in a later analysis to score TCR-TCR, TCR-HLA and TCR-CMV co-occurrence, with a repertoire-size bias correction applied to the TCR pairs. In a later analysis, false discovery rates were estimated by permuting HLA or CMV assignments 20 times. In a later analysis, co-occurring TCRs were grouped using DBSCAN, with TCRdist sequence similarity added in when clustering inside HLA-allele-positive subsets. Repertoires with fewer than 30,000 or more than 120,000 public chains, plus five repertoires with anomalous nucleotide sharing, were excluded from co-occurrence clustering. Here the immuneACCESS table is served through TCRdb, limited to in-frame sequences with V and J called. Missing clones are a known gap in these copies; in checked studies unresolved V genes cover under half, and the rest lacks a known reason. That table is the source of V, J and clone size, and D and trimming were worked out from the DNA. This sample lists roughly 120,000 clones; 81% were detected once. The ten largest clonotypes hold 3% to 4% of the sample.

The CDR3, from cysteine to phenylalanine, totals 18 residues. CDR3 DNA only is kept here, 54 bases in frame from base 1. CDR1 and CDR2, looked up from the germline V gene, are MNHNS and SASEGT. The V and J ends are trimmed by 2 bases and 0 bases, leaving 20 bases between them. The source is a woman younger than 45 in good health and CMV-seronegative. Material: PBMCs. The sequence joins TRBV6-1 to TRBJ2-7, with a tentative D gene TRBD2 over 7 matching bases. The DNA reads TGTGCCAGCAGTGAACGAGGGGGGAGGGCCTTAATCTCCTACGAGCAGTACTTC. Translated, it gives CASSERGGRALISYEQYF.